Listed below are T cell receptor beta chains from one sample, sequenced in a study of blood T cells in healthy people across ages. Via MiXCR, TCRdb re-called the 5' RACE reads, giving one row per CDR3 protein. In the table there are about 1.4 million distinct CDR3 sequences, around 59% of which are singletons. Sequencing used blood. These receptors originate from a man aged 18 to 29 in good health. Both conserved end residues are part of each CDR3.

j_call,cdr3_length,v_call,cdr3_aa
TRBJ2-3,15,TRBV15,CATSRDKHHTDTQYF
TRBJ2-1,15,TRBV27,CASSLMSGIYNEQFF
TRBJ1-5,14,TRBV20-1,CSARTGGSKQPQHF
.,14,TRBV7-2,CASSSSPTRCEQYF
TRBJ2-7,14,TRBV4-1,CASSQVRPFYEQYF
TRBJ1-5,14,TRBV28,CASSDLLGSQPQHF
.,15,TRBV11-2,CASSPDRGWGETQYF
.,16,TRBV2,CASLGGALPPYNEQYF
TRBJ2-1,16,TRBV2,CASSVLGGGNWNEQFF
TRBJ2-3,16,TRBV7-2,CASSLVPGGPPDTQYF
TRBJ1-4,18,TRBV3-1,CASSRSREEALTNEKLFF
TRBJ1-3,16,TRBV15,CATSRDIVPSGNTIYF
TRBJ1-1,15,TRBV20-1,CSARGGGQGETEAFF
.,13,TRBV5-1,CASRATSGYEQYF
TRBJ2-7,15,TRBV29-1,CSVEISGTETYEQYF
TRBJ2-7,14,TRBV3-1,CASSQGAGSHEQYF
TRBJ2-7,13,TRBV20-1,CSAARTGDYEQYF
TRBJ2-5,17,TRBV7-2,CASSLALGSGGGETQYF
TRBJ2-2,18,TRBV4-3,CASSQDLGGGRGTGELFF
.,15,TRBV6-6,CASSYPSDGTYEQYF
TRBJ2-7,13,TRBV12-3/TRBV12-4,CASTETGSYEQYF
TRBJ2-7,16,TRBV6-5,CASRRQMGLGSTEQYF
TRBJ2-3,15,TRBV6-6,CASRRSGSPPDTQYF
TRBJ2-1,15,TRBV7-2,CASSADRGLYNEQFF
TRBJ2-4,15,TRBV4-1,CASSQDHDSKNIQYF
TRBJ2-5,15,TRBV27,CASSLTSGYQETQYF
TRBJ2-7,14,TRBV5-1,CASSSGTVLGEQYF
TRBJ2-1,15,TRBV15,CATSKSGQAYNEQFF
TRBJ2-7,18,TRBV4-1,CASSQEGLAGGPTREQYF
TRBJ2-1,14,TRBV29-1,CSVLGTSGRDGQFF
TRBJ2-5,15,TRBV4-1,CASSQVQPEGETQYF
TRBJ1-2,13,TRBV19,CASGRRGNYGYTF
TRBJ1-2,14,TRBV25-1,CASSDGGGSNGYTF
TRBJ2-1,16,TRBV7-2,CASSSVGTGHYNEQFF
TRBJ2-3,12,TRBV7-9,CASSLSADTQYF
TRBJ2-7,15,TRBV6-1,CASRTQDRASYEQYF
TRBJ2-3,12,TRBV10-3,CAVGQGTDTQYF
TRBJ1-2,15,TRBV12-3/TRBV12-4,CASNPSGQGAGGYTF
TRBJ1-6,15,TRBV7-9,CASSLGQMIHSPLHF
TRBJ2-1,15,TRBV20-1,CSARPASGYYNEQFF
TRBJ1-2,11,TRBV29-1,CSDRQGYGYTF
TRBJ2-7,12,TRBV24-1,CATGTSAYEQYF
TRBJ2-1,15,TRBV28,CASSLSGTVINEQFF
TRBJ2-1,15,TRBV20-1,CSAREGGRAFNEQFF
TRBJ1-2,13,TRBV10-3,CASERAGLRGYTF
TRBJ2-7,13,TRBV14,CASSRGLGTEQYF
TRBJ2-5,16,TRBV4-1,CASSQGERGFQETQYF
.,13,TRBV29-1,CSVVGWESYEQYF
TRBJ1-5,13,TRBV4-2,CASSQGGAGAQHF
.,20,TRBV4-1,CASSQAFRTGWDMGTYEQYF
TRBJ1-2,13,TRBV5-1,CASSFEGFYGYTF